Included here is one T cell receptor beta chain sequence, with context. It has no known antigen specificity. Base qualities were left out, and no much larger clone turns up one base away. The library came from 5' RACE. The sequencing machine was an Illumina HiSeq 2500. The second PCR ran for roughly 7 to 12 cycles and used a J-beta primer mix along with a sample-barcoded 5' primer. A template-switch 5' adaptor carrying 12 random nucleotides introduced a unique molecular identifier onto each TCR beta cDNA molecule. At least 2.5 million CDR3-containing paired-end reads were obtained from each sample. First-strand cDNA was synthesized from all RNA with the Mint cDNA synthesis kit, primed by a TRBC-specific oligonucleotide. All cDNA was treated with uracil-DNA glycosylase and then went through a first 18-cycle PCR with the universal primers M1SS and BC2_uni_R. The published analysis was carried out like this. Normalization of each sample was performed by random selection of 1 million high-quality reads, each carrying a distinct molecular identifier. Reads sharing molecular identifiers were discarded rather than binned into consensus sequences. CDR3 identification, clonotype clustering and error correction used MiTCR with a Q25 quality threshold and the strictest error-elimination algorithm. Lower-bound total TCR beta diversity was estimated with a nonparametric unseen species model using Euler transformation. The raw public data were reprocessed by TCRdb itself: fastp quality trimming at Q25, MiXCR clonotype calling, in-frame beta chains only. Here each entry gathers all rows of one CDR3 protein and keeps the most common genes and DNA. None of the V and J calls come from the authors' own analysis; TCRdb made them. The sample profile shows around 780,000 distinct CDR3 sequences; about 61% of them were found once. The ten largest clonotypes hold roughly 26% of the sample.

Donors were 30 to 45 systemically healthy Caucasian individuals from Russia aged roughly 6 to 100 years. Roughly 11 milliliters of peripheral blood were drawn from each donor into EDTA-treated Vacutainer tubes. Ficoll-Paque density-gradient centrifugation was used to isolate PBMCs, with at least 6.5 million per sample. Trizol reagent was used to extract total RNA from the PBMCs, yielding at least 5 micrograms per sample. For every donor, an aliquot of PBMCs went through flow cytometry to measure the percentages of naive CD45RAhigh/CD27high T cells. These data belong to a study of blood T cells in healthy people across ages (dated by TCRdb to about 2015). About the study as a whole: In model experiments, template switching captured about one uniquely barcoded TCR beta cDNA molecule for every two T cells. The study measured age-related changes in TCR beta repertoire diversity using deep sequencing normalized with unique cDNA molecular identifiers. Four age groups were formed from the donors: young (average around 15 years), middle-aged (approximately 42), aged (around 68) and long-lived (about 75). To avoid experimental bias, donors of different ages were spread randomly across the sequencing lanes. Two additional independent replicas of 1 million unique cDNA reads from the same blood draw were analyzed for two donors (one aged 18 to 30 and one aged 80 or older).

The CDR3 contains 15 residues, cysteine and phenylalanine counted. The entry retains the CDR3 DNA only, 45 bases that are in frame from base 1. CDR1 and CDR2 are read off the germline V gene as MRHNA and SNTAGT. The junction carries 21 bases between V and J, which are trimmed by 8 bases and 4 bases respectively. Beyond this particular receptor, the publication reports: Observed TCR beta diversity per million T cells fell roughly linearly with age, and a significant reduction was already apparent by age about 43. Compared with the aged group, more naive CD4+ T cells, fewer expanded clones and increased TCR diversity were shown by the long-lived group, suggesting age selection. Conclusive comparison of naive and antigen-experienced compartments was prevented by the profiling of bulk unsorted PBMCs. Because donor CMV infection status was unknown, age-related changes in expanded clonotypes were potentially confounded. Estimates of total diversity from one million sequenced T cells were regarded as lower bounds and underestimates. The percentage of naive T cells measured by flow cytometry correlated strongly with observed TCR beta diversity.

The source of this sequence is a man aged 40-49 years in good health. Recombination joined TRBV6-4 with TRBJ2-7, and possibly TRBD2, on 5 matching bases. Sequencing was carried out using blood. In nucleotides, the sequence is TGTGCCAGCGCTTCCACTAGTAGGTTTGGGTACGAGCAGTACTTC. Its coded protein is CASASTSRFGYEQYF.